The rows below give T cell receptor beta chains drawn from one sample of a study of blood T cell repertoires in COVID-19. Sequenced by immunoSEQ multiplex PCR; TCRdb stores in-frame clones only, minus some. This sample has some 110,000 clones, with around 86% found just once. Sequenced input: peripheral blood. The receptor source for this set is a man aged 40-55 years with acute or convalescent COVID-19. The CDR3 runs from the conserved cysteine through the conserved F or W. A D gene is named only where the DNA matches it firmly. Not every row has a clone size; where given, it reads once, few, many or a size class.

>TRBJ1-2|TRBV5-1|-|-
CASNLGGANYGYTF
TGCGCCAGCAACCTAGGGGGGGCTAACTATGGCTACACCTTC
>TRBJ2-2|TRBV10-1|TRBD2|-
CASSAQAGGLRTGELFF
TGCGCCAGCAGTGCCCAAGCGGGAGGGCTGCGGACCGGGGAGCTGTTTTTT
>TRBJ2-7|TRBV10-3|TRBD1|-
CAISDQTGQGHEQYF
TGTGCCATCAGTGATCAGACAGGGCAGGGACACGAGCAGTACTTC
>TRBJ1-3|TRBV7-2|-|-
CASSETGNTIYF
TGTGCCAGCAGCGAGACAGGAAACACCATATATTTT
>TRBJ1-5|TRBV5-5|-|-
CASSLAQTAYEPQHF
TGTGCCAGCAGCTTGGCCCAGACAGCGTATGAGCCCCAGCATTTT
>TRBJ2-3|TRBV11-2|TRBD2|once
CASRPGLETDTQYF
TGTGCCAGCAGACCGGGACTAGAGACAGATACGCAGTATTTT
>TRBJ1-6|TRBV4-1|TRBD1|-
CASSVDRGLPFSPLHF
TGCGCCAGCAGCGTAGACAGGGGACTTCCCTTTTCACCCCTCCACTTT
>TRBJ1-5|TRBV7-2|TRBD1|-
CASSQGAGGSIQPQHF
TGTGCCAGCAGCCAGGGGGCAGGGGGCTCGATTCAGCCCCAGCATTTT
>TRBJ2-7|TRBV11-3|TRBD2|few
CASSSTSGGAGEQYF
TGTGCCAGCAGCTCTACTAGCGGGGGGGCGGGCGAGCAGTACTTC
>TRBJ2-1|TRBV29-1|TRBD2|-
CSAKGSGSFYNEQFF
TGCAGCGCGAAAGGTAGCGGGAGTTTCTACAATGAGCAGTTCTTC
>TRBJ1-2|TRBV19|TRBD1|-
CASRTRTGHIGYGYTF
TGTGCCAGCCGCACGCGGACAGGGCATATTGGGTATGGCTACACCTTC
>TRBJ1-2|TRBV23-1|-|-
CASSRDLEPGNYGYTF
TGCGCCAGCAGTCGAGATTTGGAGCCAGGGAACTATGGCTACACCTTC
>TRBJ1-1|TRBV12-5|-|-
CASGLQGLNTEAFF
TGTGCTAGTGGTTTGCAGGGTTTGAACACTGAAGCTTTCTTT
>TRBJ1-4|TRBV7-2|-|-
CASSPGDSTEKLFF
TGTGCCAGCAGCCCGGGCGACAGCACTGAAAAACTGTTTTTT
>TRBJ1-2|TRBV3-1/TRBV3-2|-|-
CASSQVDYGYTF
TGTGCCAGCAGCCAAGTAGATTATGGCTACACCTTC
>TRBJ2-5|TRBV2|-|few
CASSRTKETQYF
TGTGCCAGCAGCCGGACTAAAGAGACCCAGTACTTC
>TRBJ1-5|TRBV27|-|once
CASSQTGNRLNQPQHF
TGTGCCAGCAGTCAAACAGGTAACCGCCTTAATCAGCCCCAGCATTTT
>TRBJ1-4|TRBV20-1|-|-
CSATFGEKLFF
TGCAGTGCTACCTTCGGTGAAAAACTGTTTTTT
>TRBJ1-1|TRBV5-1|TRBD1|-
CASSLSGQPLNTEAFF
TGCGCCAGCAGCTTGTCGGGACAGCCTTTGAACACTGAAGCTTTCTTT
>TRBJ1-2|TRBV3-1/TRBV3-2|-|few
CASSQGGYGYTF
TGTGCCAGCAGCCAAGGAGGTTATGGCTACACCTTC
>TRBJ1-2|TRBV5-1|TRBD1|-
CASSKTGGAYYGYTF
TGCGCCAGCAGTAAAACAGGGGGCGCGTATTATGGCTACACCTTC
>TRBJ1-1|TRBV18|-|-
CASSPLGAGAEAFF
TGTGCCAGCTCACCCCTTGGGGCTGGCGCTGAAGCTTTCTTT
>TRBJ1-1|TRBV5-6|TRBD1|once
CASSPGTGVVDTEAFF
TGTGCCAGCAGCCCCGGGACAGGGGTTGTGGACACTGAAGCTTTCTTT
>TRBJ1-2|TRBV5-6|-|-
CASSLVSANGYTF
TGTGCCAGCAGCTTGGTATCCGCGAATGGCTACACCTTC
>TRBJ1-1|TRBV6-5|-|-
CASSINTEAFF
TGTGCCAGCAGTATTAACACCGAAGCTTTCTTT
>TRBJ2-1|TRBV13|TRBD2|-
CASSYGALAGPYNEQFF
TGTGCCAGCAGCTACGGGGCACTAGCGGGACCCTACAATGAGCAGTTCTTC
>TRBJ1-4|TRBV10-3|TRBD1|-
CAISDQRTGSGGGEKLFF
TGTGCCATCAGTGACCAACGGACAGGTTCGGGCGGAGGTGAAAAACTGTTTTTT
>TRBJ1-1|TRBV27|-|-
CASSLSRGTEAFF
TGTGCCAGCAGTTTATCAAGGGGGACTGAAGCTTTCTTT
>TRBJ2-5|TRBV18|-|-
CASSPRQWETQYF
TGTGCCAGCTCACCACGGCAGTGGGAGACCCAGTACTTC
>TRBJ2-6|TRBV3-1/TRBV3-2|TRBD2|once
CASSQVLAINSGANVLTF
TGTGCCAGCAGCCAAGTACTAGCGATTAACTCTGGGGCCAACGTCCTGACTTTC
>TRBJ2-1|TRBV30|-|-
CAWSPGLAGGEQFF
TGTGCCTGGAGCCCGGGACTGGCAGGTGGTGAGCAGTTCTTC
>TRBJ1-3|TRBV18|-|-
CASSPEVGGAGSGNTIYF
TGTGCCAGCTCACCAGAGGTCGGAGGCGCTGGCTCTGGAAACACCATATATTTT
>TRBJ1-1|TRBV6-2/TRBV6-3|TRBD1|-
CASSYPSRDRGNTEAFF
TGTGCCAGCAGTTACCCGTCCCGGGACAGGGGGAACACTGAAGCTTTCTTT
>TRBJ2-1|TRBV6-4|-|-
CASSDSGGDEQFF
TGTGCCAGCAGTGACTCAGGAGGGGATGAGCAGTTCTTC
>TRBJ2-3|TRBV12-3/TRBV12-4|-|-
CASSPRPGDTQYF
TGTGCCAGCAGTCCCCGACCAGGGGATACGCAGTATTTT
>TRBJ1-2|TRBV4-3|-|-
CASSAGTVGYTF
TGCGCCAGCAGCGCTGGGACTGTAGGCTACACCTTC
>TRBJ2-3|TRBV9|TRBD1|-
CASSVDSVGQGITDTQYF
TGTGCCAGCAGCGTAGATTCCGTGGGACAGGGGATCACAGATACGCAGTATTTT
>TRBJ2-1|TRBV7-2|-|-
CASSLPGGSYNEQFF
TGTGCCAGCAGCTTGCCAGGGGGGTCCTACAATGAGCAGTTCTTC
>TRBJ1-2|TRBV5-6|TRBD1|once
CASSLEGAWRGSDFYGYTF
TGTGCCAGCAGCTTGGAGGGGGCCTGGAGAGGGTCGGATTTCTACGGCTACACCTTC
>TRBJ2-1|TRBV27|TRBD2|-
CASTRALAGGRNYNEQFF
TGTGCCAGCACCAGGGCGCTAGCGGGAGGCAGAAACTACAATGAGCAGTTCTTC
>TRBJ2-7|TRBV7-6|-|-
CASSLETTGNGEQYF
TGTGCCAGCAGCTTAGAAACGACGGGGAATGGCGAGCAGTACTTC